The rows below give T cell receptor beta chains drawn from one sample of a study of blood T cell repertoires in COVID-19. Sequencing was performed with immunoSEQ multiplex PCR; in TCRdb, only in-frame clones are kept and a portion is missing. The sample shows roughly 37,000 clones, around four fifths of them seen only once. The source material was peripheral blood. The source of these receptors is a human donor in a cohort sampled during active COVID-19. CDR3s include the opening cysteine and the closing phenylalanine or tryptophan. The D gene is left open where the match is weak. Clone size is shown for a subset of rows, as once, few, many or a class of expanded clone.

cdr3_aa | cdr3_nt | d_call | j_call | clone_size | v_call
CASSITGTLNTGELFF | TGTGCCAGCAGCATTACCGGGACTTTGAACACCGGGGAGCTGTTTTTT | . | TRBJ2-2 | . | TRBV7-9
CASKAGGPGDTQYF | TGTGCCAGCAAGGCGGGGGGGCCGGGAGATACGCAGTATTTT | TRBD2 | TRBJ2-3 | once | TRBV6-5
CASSEGDLRGYTF | TGTGCCAGCAGTGAAGGGGACTTGAGGGGCTACACCTTC | . | TRBJ1-2 | . | TRBV28
CASSLGTGTADTQYF | TGTGCTAGCAGCTTAGGGACAGGGACGGCGGATACGCAGTATTTT | TRBD1 | TRBJ2-3 | few | TRBV7-7
CAISPGQGVDGYTF | TGTGCCATCAGCCCGGGACAGGGTGTGGATGGCTACACCTTC | TRBD1 | TRBJ1-2 | . | TRBV10-3
CASSLTGQGLMDEQFF | TGTGCCAGCAGCCTCACTGGACAGGGATTGATGGATGAGCAGTTCTTC | TRBD1 | TRBJ2-1 | . | TRBV7-2
CASSKDRGLIEQYF | TGCGCCAGCAGCAAGGACAGGGGGCTAATCGAGCAGTACTTC | TRBD1 | TRBJ2-7 | . | TRBV5-1
CATSESGLAGGNTQYF | TGTGCCACCAGTGAATCTGGACTAGCGGGGGGAAATACGCAGTATTTT | TRBD2 | TRBJ2-3 | . | TRBV24-1
CASYRDRESPLHF | TGTGCCAGCTACCGGGACAGAGAATCACCCCTCCACTTT | TRBD1 | TRBJ1-6 | . | TRBV28
CASSPAGLSGANVLTF | TGTGCCAGCAGCCCCGCGGGCCTATCTGGGGCCAACGTCCTGACTTTC | . | TRBJ2-6 | . | TRBV11-2
CASSPAGTASPTGGYTF | TGCGCCAGCAGCCCGGCAGGGACAGCAAGCCCTACTGGTGGCTACACCTTC | TRBD1 | TRBJ1-2 | few | TRBV5-1
CAWSVGQGEGQPQHF | TGTGCCTGGAGTGTAGGGCAGGGGGAAGGTCAGCCCCAGCATTTT | TRBD1 | TRBJ1-5 | . | TRBV30
CASSREATNEKLFF | TGTGCCAGCAGCCGGGAGGCCACTAATGAAAAACTGTTTTTT | . | TRBJ1-4 | . | TRBV7-6
CASSPRTGGGSNQPQHF | TGTGCCAGCAGTCCCCGGACAGGGGGCGGGAGCAATCAGCCCCAGCATTTT | TRBD1 | TRBJ1-5 | . | TRBV27
CASSSISTGGAYGYTF | TGTGCCAGCAGCTCTATTAGTACAGGGGGCGCCTATGGCTACACCTTC | TRBD1 | TRBJ1-2 | few | TRBV11-2
CASSLRRESSNQPQHF | TGTGCCAGTAGTCTCCGGCGGGAAAGTAGCAATCAGCCCCAGCATTTT | . | TRBJ1-5 | . | TRBV19
CASSTDRAEQYF | TGTGCCAGCAGCACAGACAGGGCCGAGCAGTACTTC | TRBD1 | TRBJ2-7 | . | TRBV5-6